A single sample is the source of the 13 T cell receptor beta chains below, sequenced in a study of blood T cell repertoires in COVID-19. The method was immunoSEQ multiplex PCR; TCRdb's version includes in-frame clones alone and lacks a portion of them. This sample carries 170,000 or so clones, approximately 88% of them seen once, and the ten largest clones take about 6.7%. The sample taken for sequencing was peripheral blood. The receptor set was obtained from a woman aged 40 to 50 with COVID-19, enrolled during active disease.

This sequence joins TRBV5-1 and TRBJ1-1, with TRBD1 matching 7 bases. J lost 1 base, V lost 2 bases, and 5 bases had no gene match. Germline CDR1 is SGHRS and CDR2 is YFSETQ. The CDR3 covers 15 residues. CDR3 sequence (DNA): TGCGCCAGCAGCTTAAGGACAGGTGGGAACACTGAAGCTTTCTTT. It codes for CASSLRTGGNTEAFF.

In this sample, this clone turned up a few times. The chain recombines TRBV5-1 with TRBJ1-2, with 11 positions matching TRBD1. Germline V CDR1 and CDR2: SGHRS, YFSETQ. Unmatched junction bases numbered 7, after V lost 5 bases and J lost 7 bases. The CDR3 spans 14 residues. CDR3 sequence reads: CASSKGQGASGYTF. The DNA of the CDR3 is TGCGCCAGCAGTAAAGGACAGGGGGCGTCTGGCTACACCTTC.

At least ten counts were recorded for this clone. The rearrangement links TRBV6-1 to TRBJ2-2, with D possibly TRBD2 on 5 matching bases. Germline V gene data show CDR1 as MNHNS and CDR2 as SASEGT. The CDR3 has 17 residues. V lost 0 bases, J lost 4 bases, and 15 bases lay in between. In nucleotides, the CDR3 is TGTGCCAGCAGTGAAGCGAGCGGACTCGTGATCACCGGGGAGCTGTTTTTT. It is translated as CASSEASGLVITGELFF.

This rearrangement joins TRBV19 to TRBJ2-3, with 10 positions matching TRBD2. The CDR3 length is 15 residues. Germline values: CDR1 LNHDA, CDR2 SQIVND (reference sequence). J gave up 6 bases and V 2 bases, and 5 bases lay outside the gene matches. CDR3 sequence reads: CASSILAGAWDTQYF. The CDR3 DNA reads TGTGCCAGTAGTATACTAGCGGGGGCCTGGGATACGCAGTATTTT.

This clone was seen a few times. The rearrangement joins TRBV10-1 to TRBJ1-1; D is uncertain. Germline V gene data show CDR1 as WNHNN and CDR2 as SYGVQD (reference sequence). Trimming pared 2 bases from V and 3 bases from J, leaving 7 bases between. This CDR3 contains 13 residues. CDR3 nucleotides: TGCGCCAGCAGTGAGACTCTAGACACTGAAGCTTTCTTT. Translating it yields CASSETLDTEAFF.

This sequence joins TRBV11-2 and TRBJ1-1; D not resolved. Trimming stripped 0 bases from V and 0 bases from J, with 8 bases between. Looked up from germline, CDR1 is SGHAT and CDR2 is FQNNGV. The CDR3 is 15 amino acids. CDR3 DNA sequence: TGTGCCAGCAGCTTAGAAAGCCTAATGAACACTGAAGCTTTCTTT. This encodes CASSLESLMNTEAFF.

The chain is built from TRBV3-1 (or the pseudogene TRBV3-2) and TRBJ2-7; 11 bases align to TRBD2. Germline CDR1 LGHDT, CDR2 YNNKEL (reference sequence). Unmatched junction bases numbered 13, after V lost 5 bases and J lost 1 base. The length of the CDR3 is 18 residues. The CDR3 nucleotides are TGTGCCAGCAGCGGGGGGCTAGCGGGAGGTACCAGATCCTACGAGCAGTACTTC. Its protein product is CASSGGLAGGTRSYEQYF.

The table lists this clone with a few counts. The chain employs TRBV6-1 and TRBJ2-7; D perhaps matches TRBD1 (5 bases). This CDR3 is built from 15 residues. V was trimmed by 2 bases and J by 0 bases, leaving 11 bases between them. Looked up from germline, CDR1 is MNHNS and CDR2 is SASEGT. The CDR3 sequence is CASSESQGASYEQYF. CDR3 coding DNA: TGTGCCAGCAGTGAATCCCAGGGTGCCTCCTACGAGCAGTACTTC.

The genes are TRBV11-2 and TRBJ1-1; D not resolved. Trimming left V 3 bases short and J 3 bases short, with 5 bases between. The CDR3 loop spans 12 amino acids. The V gene's germline CDR1 is SGHAT and CDR2 FQNNGV. The DNA for the CDR3 is TGTGCCAGCAGCTTTCAGTACACTGAAGCTTTCTTT. Translating it yields CASSFQYTEAFF.

The V gene is TRBV7-8, the J gene TRBJ2-7; D might be TRBD2 (5 bases). V was clipped by 4 bases and J by 5 bases, with 15 bases between them. The CDR3 has 14 residues. Per the germline V gene, CDR1 is SGHVS and CDR2 is FQNEAQ. The CDR3, as DNA: TGTGCCAGCAGCTGGGGAGCGGCGCTCAACGAGCAGTACTTC. Residues: CASSWGAALNEQYF.

The chain carries TRBV11-3 and TRBJ1-1; 7 bases align to TRBD1. The germline V gene has CDR1 SGHNT and CDR2 YENEEA. The V segment lost 3 bases and the J segment 3 bases; nucleotides outside the gene matches: 4. The CDR3 is 14 amino acids. CDR3 residues: CASSFDREDTEAFF. DNA for the CDR3: TGTGCCAGCAGCTTTGACAGGGAGGACACTGAAGCTTTCTTT.

The genes are TRBV10-3 and TRBJ2-5; no clear D gene. Trimming left V 1 base short and J 3 bases short, with 6 bases between. The germline V gene has CDR1 ENHRY and CDR2 SYGVKD. The CDR3 has 13 residues. The CDR3 region is CAISEFQEETQYF. In nucleotides, the CDR3 is TGTGCCATCAGTGAGTTTCAGGAAGAGACCCAGTACTTC.

The V and J genes are TRBV6-5 and TRBJ2-5, with a tentative D call TRBD1 (5 bases). The CDR3 is 15 residues long. Per germline, CDR1 MNHEY and CDR2 SVGAGI. Between the trimmed V and J ends, which lost 5 bases and 5 bases, there was a span of 18 bases. The DNA of the CDR3 is TGTGCCAGCAGTATCATGGCAGGGTTATCGGAGACCCAGTACTTC. This encodes CASSIMAGLSETQYF.